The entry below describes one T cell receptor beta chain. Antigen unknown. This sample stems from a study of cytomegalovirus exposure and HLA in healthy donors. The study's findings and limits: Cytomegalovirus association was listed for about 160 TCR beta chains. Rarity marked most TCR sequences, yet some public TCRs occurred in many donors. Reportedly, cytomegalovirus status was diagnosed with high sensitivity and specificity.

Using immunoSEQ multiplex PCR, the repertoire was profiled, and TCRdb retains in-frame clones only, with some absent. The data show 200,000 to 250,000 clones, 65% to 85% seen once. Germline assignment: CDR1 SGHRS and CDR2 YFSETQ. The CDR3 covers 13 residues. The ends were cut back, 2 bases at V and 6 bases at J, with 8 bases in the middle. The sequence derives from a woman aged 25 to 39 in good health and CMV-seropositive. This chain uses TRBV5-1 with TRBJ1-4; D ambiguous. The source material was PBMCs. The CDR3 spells CASSFRTHEKLFF. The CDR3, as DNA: TGCGCCAGCAGCTTTCGTACACATGAAAAACTGTTTTTT.